This T cell receptor beta chain was captured in a study of spatial heterogeneity in lung cancer. Time point denoted: sample taken at primary tumor resection. TCRdb reprocessed the 5' RACE reads with MiXCR, giving one entry per CDR3 protein. The sample records 20,000 to 25,000 distinct CDR3 sequences, approximately 4.6% being singletons. The CDR3 sequence is 13 residues long. Germline V lookup: CDR1 LGHNA, CDR2 YSLEER. Trimming left V 1 base short and J 5 bases short, with 6 bases between. This clonotype was seen at least ten times. This receptor was identified in a male donor with early-stage non-small cell lung cancer. This sample comprised PBMCs, obtained at surgery. V usage is TRBV4-3 and J usage is TRBJ1-5; D is unresolved. The CDR3, as DNA: TGCGCCAGCAGCCAAGCCGGTGATCAGCCCCAGCATTTT. Amino acids: CASSQAGDQPQHF.